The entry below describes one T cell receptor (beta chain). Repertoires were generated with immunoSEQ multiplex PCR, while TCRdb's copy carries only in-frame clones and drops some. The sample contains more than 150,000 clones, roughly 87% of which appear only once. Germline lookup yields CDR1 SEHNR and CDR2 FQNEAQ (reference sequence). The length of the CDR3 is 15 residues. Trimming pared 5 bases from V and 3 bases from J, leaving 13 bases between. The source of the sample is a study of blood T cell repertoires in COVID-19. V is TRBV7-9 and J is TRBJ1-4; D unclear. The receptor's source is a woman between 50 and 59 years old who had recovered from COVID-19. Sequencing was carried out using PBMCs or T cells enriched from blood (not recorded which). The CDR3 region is CASSPSGLSNEKLFF. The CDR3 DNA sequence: TGTGCCAGCAGCCCCTCAGGTCTGTCTAATGAAAAACTGTTTTTT.